This TCR beta chain is drawn from a study of blood T cell repertoires in COVID-19. Looking at the study overall: PBMCs, B-cell-depleted T cells, or T cells provided the cDNA or gDNA that made up the material.

Generated by immunoSEQ multiplex PCR, the TCRdb table keeps only in-frame clones and is missing some. The table has over 200,000 clones, more than 75% seen once. The CDR3 is made up of 15 amino acids. The ends lost 6 bases at V and 6 bases at J; junction bases unmatched: 10. Germline lookup yields CDR1 MNHEY and CDR2 SVGEGT. The gene calls are TRBV6-2 or TRBV6-3 and TRBJ1-5; 8 bases line up with TRBD1. The sequenced sample consisted of peripheral blood. The receptor's source is a woman in her thirties or forties with acute or convalescent COVID-19. CDR3: CASRPTGGRFQPQHF. The DNA of the CDR3 is TGTGCCAGCAGGCCTACAGGGGGAAGATTTCAGCCCCAGCATTTT.